The TCR beta chain under discussion was sequenced for a study of T cells in localized non-small cell lung cancer. General study results and limits: A median of about 54 of the top 100 tumor clones appeared in adjacent lung, which was paired and uninvolved. Owing to sequencing of a solitary tumor region, heterogeneity cannot be discounted.

A remark on this clone: Antigen: not known.

The table came from immunoSEQ multiplex PCR; TCRdb's copy has only in-frame clones and leaves some out. The sample lists around 100,000 clones, approximately 86% seen once, with roughly 15% in the top ten. Trimming took 1 base from V and 3 from J; bases not matched to a gene: 6. CDR1 and CDR2 from the germline V gene are SNHLY and FYNNEI. This CDR3 spans 17 amino acids. The chain links TRBV2 to TRBJ1-4, with 9 nucleotides matching TRBD1. The sequence was obtained from a man aged 40 to 70 with stage I squamous cell lung carcinoma. The sequences come from peripheral blood, collected before any cancer treatment. The CDR3 nucleotides read TGTGCCAGCAGTGAAGGGGACAGGGTAGGGGCTAATGAAAAACTGTTTTTT. Its translation is CASSEGDRVGANEKLFF.